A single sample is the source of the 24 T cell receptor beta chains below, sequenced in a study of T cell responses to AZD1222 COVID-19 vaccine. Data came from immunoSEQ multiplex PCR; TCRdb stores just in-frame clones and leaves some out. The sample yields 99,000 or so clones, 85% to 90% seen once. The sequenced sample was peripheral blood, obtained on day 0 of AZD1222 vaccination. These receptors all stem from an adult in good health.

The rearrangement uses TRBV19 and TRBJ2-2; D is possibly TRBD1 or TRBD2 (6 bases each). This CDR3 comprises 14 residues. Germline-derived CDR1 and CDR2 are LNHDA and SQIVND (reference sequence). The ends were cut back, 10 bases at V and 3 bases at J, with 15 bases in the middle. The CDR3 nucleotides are TGTGCCACTCTTCGGGGGCAAGACACCGGGGAGCTGTTTTTT. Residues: CATLRGQDTGELFF.

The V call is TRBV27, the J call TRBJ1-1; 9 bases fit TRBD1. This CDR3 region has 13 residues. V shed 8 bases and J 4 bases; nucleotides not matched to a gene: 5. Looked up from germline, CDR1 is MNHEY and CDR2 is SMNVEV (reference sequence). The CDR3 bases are TGTGCCAGCGGGAGACAGGGGGGCACTGAAGCTTTCTTT. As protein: CASGRQGGTEAFF.

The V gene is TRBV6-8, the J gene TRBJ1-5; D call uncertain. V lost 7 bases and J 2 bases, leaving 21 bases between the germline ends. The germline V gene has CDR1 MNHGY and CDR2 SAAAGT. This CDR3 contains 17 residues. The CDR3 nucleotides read TGTGCCAGCATAGTCGGACTCCCCCAACCTTGCAATCAGCCCCAGCATTTT. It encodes CASIVGLPQPCNQPQHF.

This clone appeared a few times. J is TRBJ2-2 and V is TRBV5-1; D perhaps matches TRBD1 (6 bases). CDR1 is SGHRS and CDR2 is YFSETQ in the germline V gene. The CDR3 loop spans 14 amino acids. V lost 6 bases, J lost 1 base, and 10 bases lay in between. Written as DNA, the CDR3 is TGCGCCAGCACTGAGACAGGGAACACCGGGGAGCTGTTTTTT. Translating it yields CASTETGNTGELFF.

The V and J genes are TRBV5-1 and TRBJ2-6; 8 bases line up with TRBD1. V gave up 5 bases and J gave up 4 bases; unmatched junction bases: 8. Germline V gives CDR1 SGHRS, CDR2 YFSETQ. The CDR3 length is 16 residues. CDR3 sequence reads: CASRTRQGTGANVLTF. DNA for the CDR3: TGCGCCAGCAGGACCAGACAGGGGACGGGGGCCAACGTCCTGACTTTC.

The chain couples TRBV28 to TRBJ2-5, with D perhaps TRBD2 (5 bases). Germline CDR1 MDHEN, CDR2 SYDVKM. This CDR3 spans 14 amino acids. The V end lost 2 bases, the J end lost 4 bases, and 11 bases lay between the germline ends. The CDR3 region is CASSLRTLRETQYF. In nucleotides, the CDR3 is TGTGCCAGCAGTTTACGGACTCTTCGAGAGACCCAGTACTTC.

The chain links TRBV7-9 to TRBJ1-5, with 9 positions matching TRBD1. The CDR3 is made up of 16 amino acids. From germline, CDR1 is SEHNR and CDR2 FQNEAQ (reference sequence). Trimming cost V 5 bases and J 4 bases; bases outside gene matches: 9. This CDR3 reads CASSLDRGGRNQPQHF. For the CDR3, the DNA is TGTGCCAGCAGCCTGGACAGGGGAGGGAGAAATCAGCCCCAGCATTTT.

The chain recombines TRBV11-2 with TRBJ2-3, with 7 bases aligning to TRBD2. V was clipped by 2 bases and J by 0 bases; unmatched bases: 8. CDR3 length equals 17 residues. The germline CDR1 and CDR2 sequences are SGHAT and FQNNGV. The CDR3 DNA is TGTGCCAGCAGCTTAAGGTCAGCGGGACCCAGCACAGATACGCAGTATTTT. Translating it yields CASSLRSAGPSTDTQYF.

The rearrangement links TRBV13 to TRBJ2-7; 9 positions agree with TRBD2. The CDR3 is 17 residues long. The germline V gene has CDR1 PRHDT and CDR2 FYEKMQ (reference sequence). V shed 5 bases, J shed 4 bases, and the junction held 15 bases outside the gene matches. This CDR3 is CASSPRPTSGLFYEQYF. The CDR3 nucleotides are TGTGCCAGCAGCCCCCGGCCGACTAGCGGCCTTTTTTACGAGCAGTACTTC.

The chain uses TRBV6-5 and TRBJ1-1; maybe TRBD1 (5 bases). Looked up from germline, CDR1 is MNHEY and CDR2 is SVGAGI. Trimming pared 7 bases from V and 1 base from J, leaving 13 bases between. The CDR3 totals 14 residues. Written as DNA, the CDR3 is TGTGCCAGCACCGCACACGGGGGGAACACTGAAGCTTTCTTT. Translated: CASTAHGGNTEAFF.

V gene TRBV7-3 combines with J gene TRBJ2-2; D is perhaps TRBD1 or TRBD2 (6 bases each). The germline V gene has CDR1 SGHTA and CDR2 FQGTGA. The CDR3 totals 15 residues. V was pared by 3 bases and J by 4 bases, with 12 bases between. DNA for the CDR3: TGTGCCAGCAGCTTTACCGGGGGCGGCACCGGGGAGCTGTTTTTT. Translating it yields CASSFTGGGTGELFF. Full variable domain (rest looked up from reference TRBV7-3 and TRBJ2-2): GAGVSQTPSNKVTEKGKYVELRCDPISGHTALYWYRQSLGQGPEFLIYFQGTGAADDSGLPNDRFFAVRPEGSVSTLKIQRTERGDSAVYLCASSFTGGGTGELFFGEGSRLTVL.

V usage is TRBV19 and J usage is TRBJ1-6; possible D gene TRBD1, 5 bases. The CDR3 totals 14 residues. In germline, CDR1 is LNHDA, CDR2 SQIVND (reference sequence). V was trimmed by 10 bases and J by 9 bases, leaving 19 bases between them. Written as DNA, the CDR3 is TGTGCCACCCGGGCGGGGGTTTACGGTTCACCCCTCCACTTT. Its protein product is CATRAGVYGSPLHF.

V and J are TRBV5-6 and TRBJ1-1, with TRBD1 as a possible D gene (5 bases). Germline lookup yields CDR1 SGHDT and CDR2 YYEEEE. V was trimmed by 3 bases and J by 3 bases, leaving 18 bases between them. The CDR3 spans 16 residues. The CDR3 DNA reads TGTGCCAGCAGCTCCTGGGGTTTTCGGGGGTACACTGAAGCTTTCTTT. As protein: CASSSWGFRGYTEAFF. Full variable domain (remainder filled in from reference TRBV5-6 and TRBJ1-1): DAGVTQSPTHLIKTRGQQVTLRCSPKSGHDTVSWYQQALGQGPQFIFQYYEEEERQRGNFPDRFSGHQFPNYSSELNVNALLLGDSALYLCASSSWGFRGYTEAFFGQGTRLTVV.

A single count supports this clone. The CDR3 region is CASSYRSTNTEAFF. As DNA, the CDR3 is TGTGCCAGCAGCTACAGATCTACGAACACTGAAGCTTTCTTT. V and J are TRBV11-3 and TRBJ1-1; D is unresolved. V lost 4 bases and J lost 1, with 10 bases in between. CDR1 SGHNT and CDR2 YENEEA come from the germline V gene. CDR3 length: 14 residues.

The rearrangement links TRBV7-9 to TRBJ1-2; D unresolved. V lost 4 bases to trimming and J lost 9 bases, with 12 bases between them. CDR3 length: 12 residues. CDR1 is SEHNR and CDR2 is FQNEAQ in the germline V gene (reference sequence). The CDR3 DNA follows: TGTGCCAGCAGCTCCCCCCCGGGGAGCTACACCTTC. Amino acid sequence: CASSSPPGSYTF.

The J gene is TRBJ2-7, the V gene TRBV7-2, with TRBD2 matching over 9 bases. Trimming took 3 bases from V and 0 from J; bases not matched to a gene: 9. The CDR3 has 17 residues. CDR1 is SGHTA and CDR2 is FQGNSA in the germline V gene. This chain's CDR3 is CASSFLSGRKSSYEQYF. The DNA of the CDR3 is TGTGCCAGCAGCTTTTTGAGCGGGAGGAAAAGCTCCTACGAGCAGTACTTC.

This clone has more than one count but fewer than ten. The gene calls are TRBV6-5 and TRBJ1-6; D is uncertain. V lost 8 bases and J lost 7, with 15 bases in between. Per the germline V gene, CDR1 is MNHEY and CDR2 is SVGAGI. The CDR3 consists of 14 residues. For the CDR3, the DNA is TGTGCCAGCTCGGACGGCTCTAGGAATTCACCCCTCCACTTT. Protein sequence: CASSDGSRNSPLHF.

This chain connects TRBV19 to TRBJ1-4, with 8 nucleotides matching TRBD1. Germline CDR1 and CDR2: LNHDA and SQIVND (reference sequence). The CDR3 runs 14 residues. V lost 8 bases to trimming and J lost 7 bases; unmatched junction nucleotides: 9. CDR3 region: CASEDRAVTEKLFF. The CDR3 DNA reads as TGTGCCAGTGAGGACAGGGCTGTTACTGAAAAACTGTTTTTT.

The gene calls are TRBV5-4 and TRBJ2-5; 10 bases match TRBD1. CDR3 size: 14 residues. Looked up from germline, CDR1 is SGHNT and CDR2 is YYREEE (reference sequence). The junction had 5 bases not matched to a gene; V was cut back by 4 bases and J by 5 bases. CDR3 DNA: TGTGCCAGCAGCGACGGGACAGGGGACGAGACCCAGTACTTC. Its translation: CASSDGTGDETQYF.

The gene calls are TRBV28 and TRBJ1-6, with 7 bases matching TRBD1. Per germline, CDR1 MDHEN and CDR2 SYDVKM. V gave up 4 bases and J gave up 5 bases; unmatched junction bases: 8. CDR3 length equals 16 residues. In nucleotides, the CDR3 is TGTGCCAGCAGTTCCCTCATCAGGGGGGATAATTCACCCCTCCACTTT. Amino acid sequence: CASSSLIRGDNSPLHF.

CDR3 nucleotide sequence: TGTGCCAGCAGCCCGGACTATAACTCCTACAATGAGCAGTTCTTC. Translation gives CASSPDYNSYNEQFF. The chain joins TRBV7-2 to TRBJ2-1; weak D call: TRBD2 (6 bases). V lost 5 bases to trimming and J lost 0 bases, with 11 bases between them. Looked up from germline, CDR1 is SGHTA and CDR2 is FQGNSA. The CDR3 contains 15 residues.

CDR3 coding DNA: TGTGCCAGCAGTGACGGGTGGGACACTGAAGCTTTCTTT. Its translation: CASSDGWDTEAFF. V gene TRBV2 combines with J gene TRBJ1-1, with D uncertain. The V end lost 3 bases, the J end lost 3 bases, and 8 bases lay between the germline ends. The V gene's germline CDR1 is SNHLY and CDR2 FYNNEI. This CDR3 spans 13 amino acids.

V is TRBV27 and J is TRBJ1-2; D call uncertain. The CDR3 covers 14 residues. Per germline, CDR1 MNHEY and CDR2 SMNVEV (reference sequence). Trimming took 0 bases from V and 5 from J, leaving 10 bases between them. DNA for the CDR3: TGTGCCAGCAGTTTATCGTTTGGGGATTATGGCTACACCTTC. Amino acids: CASSLSFGDYGYTF.

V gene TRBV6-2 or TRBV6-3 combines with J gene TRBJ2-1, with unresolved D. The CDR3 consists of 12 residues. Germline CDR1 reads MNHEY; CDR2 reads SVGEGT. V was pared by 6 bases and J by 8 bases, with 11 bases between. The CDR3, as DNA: TGTGCCAGCAGCCGGGCCCGCGATGAGCAGTTCTTC. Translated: CASSRARDEQFF.